Below, 24 T cell receptor beta chains from the same sample are listed, as sequenced in a study of blood T cell repertoires in COVID-19. Profiled with immunoSEQ multiplex PCR; TCRdb holds only in-frame clones, not every one. The sample lists 150,000 to 200,000 clones, roughly four fifths occurring once. The sample comprised PBMCs or T cells enriched from blood (not recorded which). The receptors derive from a man in his fifties or sixties who had recovered from COVID-19.

J is TRBJ1-4 and V is TRBV4-1, with 12 bases that match TRBD1. The trim removed 4 bases at V and 4 bases at J, leaving 10 bases unmatched. The CDR3 extends over 18 amino acids. Per the germline V gene, CDR1 is MGHRA and CDR2 is YSYEKL. As DNA, the CDR3 is TGCGCCAGCAGCCGAGGGACAGGGGGCGCGCGGGTTAATGAAAAACTGTTTTTT. It is translated as CASSRGTGGARVNEKLFF.

The rearrangement links TRBV7-6 to TRBJ2-2; 9 nucleotides line up with TRBD1. V dropped 6 bases and J dropped 6; count of bases not matched to a gene: 11. This CDR3 contains 16 residues. Germline V lookup: CDR1 SGHVS, CDR2 FNYEAQ. The CDR3 loop reads CASRGTGTGFAGELFF. The CDR3 bases are TGTGCCAGCAGGGGAACGGGGACAGGGTTCGCCGGGGAGCTGTTTTTT.

This chain joins TRBV3-1 (or the pseudogene TRBV3-2) and TRBJ1-3; D not resolved. The V gene lost 1 base and the J gene lost 4 bases, with 5 bases spanning the gap. CDR3 length: 13 residues. Germline loops: CDR1 LGHDT, CDR2 YNNKEL (reference sequence). The CDR3 protein is CASSQGQGNTIYF. The CDR3, as DNA: TGTGCCAGCAGCCAAGGTCAGGGAAACACCATATATTTT.

The rearrangement joins TRBV10-3 to TRBJ2-5; 12 bases align to TRBD2. Trimming removed 6 bases from V and 6 bases from J; junction bases left unmatched: 5. In germline, CDR1 is ENHRY, CDR2 SYGVKD. The length of the CDR3 is 14 residues. Here the CDR3 DNA reads TGTGCCATCAGGTCTAGCGGGAGGGGAAAGACCCAGTACTTC. Translated: CAIRSSGRGKTQYF.

The chain recombines TRBV18 with TRBJ1-1; 9 bases fit TRBD1. The germline V gene encodes CDR1 KGHSH and CDR2 LQKENI. V lost 2 bases to trimming and J lost 4 bases; unmatched junction nucleotides: 8. The CDR3 covers 16 residues. The CDR3 bases are TGTGCCAGCTCACCAGACGCGGGACAGGGATCCACTGAAGCTTTCTTT. Protein sequence: CASSPDAGQGSTEAFF.

The chain combines TRBV6-2 or TRBV6-3 with TRBJ2-7; maybe TRBD2 (6 bases). CDR3 length: 14 amino acids. Trimming took off 6 bases at V and 1 base at J, with 13 bases between the two ends. CDR1 is MNHEY, CDR2 SVGEGT, per germline. The CDR3 nucleotides are TGTGCCAGCAGCGAAACCGGGAGATCCTACGAGCAGTACTTC. It specifies CASSETGRSYEQYF.

J is TRBJ1-5 and V is TRBV28; D unclear. V was clipped by 2 bases and J by 11 bases, with 7 bases between them. The CDR3 runs 11 residues. Germline V CDR1 and CDR2: MDHEN, SYDVKM. CDR3 amino acids: CASSLGLTQHF. The DNA for the CDR3 is TGTGCCAGCAGTTTAGGGCTGACCCAGCATTTT.

J is TRBJ1-2 and V is TRBV28; 8 bases align to TRBD1. This CDR3 has 13 amino acids. The ends lost 7 bases at V and 7 bases at J; junction bases unmatched: 8. The germline CDR1 and CDR2 sequences are MDHEN and SYDVKM. The CDR3 loop reads CASTGQGVFGYTF. The CDR3 DNA reads as TGTGCCAGCACTGGACAGGGAGTCTTTGGCTACACCTTC.

This clone was seen a handful of times. V gene TRBV6-5 combines with J gene TRBJ1-6; the D gene is possibly TRBD1 (5 bases). The germline gives CDR1 MNHEY, CDR2 SVGAGI. The V gene lost 2 bases and the J gene lost 3 bases, with 8 bases spanning the gap. The CDR3 loop spans 15 amino acids. The CDR3: CASSYQGNYNSPLHF. The CDR3 region has the DNA TGTGCCAGCAGTTACCAGGGAAACTATAATTCACCCCTCCACTTT.

This CDR3 is CASTHSGTSGRKSYNEQFF. In DNA, the CDR3 is TGTGCCAGCACCCACTCTGGGACTAGCGGGAGGAAGTCCTACAATGAGCAGTTCTTC. The J gene is TRBJ2-1, the V gene TRBV28; 15 bases are a match to TRBD2. The CDR3 runs 19 residues. Germline V gene sequence: CDR1 MDHEN, CDR2 SYDVKM. J gave up 1 base and V 7 bases, and 11 bases lay outside the gene matches.

Only a few counts were recorded for this clone. This chain uses TRBV18 with TRBJ1-4; D call uncertain. Germline-derived CDR1 and CDR2 are KGHSH and LQKENI. Trimming left V 2 bases short and J 0 bases short, with 7 bases between. This CDR3 contains 15 residues. The CDR3 nucleotides read TGTGCCAGCTCACCATATTCCGCAACTAATGAAAAACTGTTTTTT. Its protein is CASSPYSATNEKLFF.

The chain combines TRBV6-5 with TRBJ2-7; D not certain. Germline CDR1 and CDR2: MNHEY and SVGAGI. The CDR3 has 13 residues. Trimming took off 4 bases at V and 6 bases at J, with 13 bases between the two ends. The CDR3, as DNA: TGTGCCAGCAGTTCCGACCAGGCTACCGAGCAGTACTTC. Translation: CASSSDQATEQYF.

J is TRBJ2-3 and V is TRBV5-4; maybe TRBD2 (7 bases). CDR1 is SGHNT and CDR2 is YYREEE in the germline V gene (reference sequence). V lost 4 bases, J lost 4 bases, and 19 bases lay in between. The CDR3 is made up of 16 amino acids. The CDR3 nucleotides are TGTGCCAGCAGCGTCTCCGGGGGGCGTCGATCAGATACGCAGTATTTT. Protein sequence: CASSVSGGRRSDTQYF.

The J gene is TRBJ1-2, the V gene TRBV6-5; D possibly corresponds to TRBD1 (5 bases). Trimming cost V 0 bases and J 5 bases, with 13 bases left between them. Per germline, CDR1 MNHEY and CDR2 SVGAGI. This CDR3 comprises 15 residues. The CDR3 nucleotides are TGTGCCAGCAGTTACTCGAGTCAGGGAGGGTATGGCTACACCTTC. It encodes CASSYSSQGGYGYTF.

This chain connects TRBV5-1 to TRBJ2-2; TRBD2 agrees at 7 bases. The CDR3 contains 16 residues. Germline lookup yields CDR1 SGHRS and CDR2 YFSETQ. V lost 2 bases to trimming and J lost 6 bases; unmatched junction nucleotides: 10. CDR3 sequence reads: CASSLRGSAEAGELFF. CDR3 bases: TGCGCCAGCAGCTTACGCGGGAGTGCTGAAGCCGGGGAGCTGTTTTTT.

The gene calls are TRBV28 and TRBJ1-2; 7 bases line up with TRBD1. Germline V CDR1 and CDR2: MDHEN, SYDVKM. Trimming removed 6 bases from V and 3 bases from J; junction bases left unmatched: 4. CDR3 length: 13 amino acids. The CDR3 loop is CASRLTGYYGYTF. CDR3 sequence (DNA): TGTGCCAGCAGACTGACAGGGTACTATGGCTACACCTTC.

The gene calls are TRBV5-4 and TRBJ2-7, with 7 bases identical to TRBD1. The junction had 6 bases not matched to a gene; V was cut back by 3 bases and J by 0 bases. The germline V gene has CDR1 SGHNT and CDR2 YYREEE (reference sequence). The CDR3 totals 15 residues. The CDR3 region has the DNA TGTGCCAGCAGCTCAGGACAGGCCAACTCCTACGAGCAGTACTTC. Its protein is CASSSGQANSYEQYF.

J is TRBJ1-5 and V is TRBV2, with D hard to call. The CDR3 contains 12 residues. Germline values: CDR1 SNHLY, CDR2 FYNNEI. Trimming took off 8 bases at V and 3 bases at J, with 8 bases between the two ends. The CDR3 DNA follows: TGTGCCAGCTCTCGGGACAATCAGCCCCAGCATTTT. Its protein product is CASSRDNQPQHF.

This chain links TRBV28 with TRBJ1-2; 7 bases are shared with TRBD1. The CDR3 totals 14 residues. Germline V gene lookup returns CDR1 MDHEN and CDR2 SYDVKM. J gave up 4 bases and V 3 bases, and 5 bases lay outside the gene matches. The CDR3 sequence: CASSLTGNFYGYTF. In DNA form, the CDR3 reads TGTGCCAGCAGTTTGACAGGGAATTTCTATGGCTACACCTTC.

The rearrangement uses TRBV5-1 and TRBJ2-3; tentative D call: TRBD2 (7 bases). Trimming removed 2 bases at V and 4 bases at J, with 11 bases between. The CDR3 spans 14 residues. Germline V gives CDR1 SGHRS, CDR2 YFSETQ. The CDR3 loop is CASSFGGRADTQYF. Here the CDR3 DNA reads TGCGCCAGCAGCTTCGGGGGGCGGGCAGATACGCAGTATTTT.

V gene TRBV18 combines with J gene TRBJ2-7; 16 bases line up with TRBD2. Germline V lookup: CDR1 KGHSH, CDR2 LQKENI. This CDR3 spans 17 amino acids. Trimming at V came to 3 bases and at J to 4 bases, leaving 6 bases not matched to a gene. For the CDR3, the DNA is TGTGCCAGCTCACCTGGGACTAGCGGGAGGGCCCTTTACGAGCAGTACTTC. Translated, it gives CASSPGTSGRALYEQYF.

This clone appeared a few times. This rearrangement joins TRBV11-2 to TRBJ1-1; no firm D call. Trimming left V 4 bases short and J 11 bases short, with 17 bases between. This CDR3 contains 13 residues. Germline CDR1 and CDR2: SGHAT and FQNNGV. CDR3 in DNA: TGTGCCAGCAGCTCCCTCGCAGAGACTGTCGCTTTCTTT. Translation: CASSSLAETVAFF.

This chain connects TRBV28 to TRBJ2-3, with 7 bases identical to TRBD2. CDR3 size: 16 residues. Trimming cost V 3 bases and J 0 bases; bases outside gene matches: 6. CDR1 is MDHEN and CDR2 is SYDVKM in the germline V gene. CDR3 residues: CASSFSFSGSTDTQYF. The CDR3 DNA is TGTGCCAGCAGTTTCTCCTTTAGCGGGAGCACAGATACGCAGTATTTT.

The chain carries TRBV28 and TRBJ2-2; a weak D match, TRBD1 (5 bases). Germline values: CDR1 MDHEN, CDR2 SYDVKM. CDR3 length equals 14 residues. The germline V and J ends were trimmed by 2 bases and 4 bases, with 8 bases remaining between them. The chain's CDR3 is CASSLDRRTGELFF. In DNA, the CDR3 is TGTGCCAGCAGTTTAGACAGACGCACCGGGGAGCTGTTTTTT.